One and the same sample provided the 21 T cell receptor beta chains below, sequenced in a study of blood T cell repertoires in COVID-19. The table came from immunoSEQ multiplex PCR; TCRdb's copy has only in-frame clones and leaves some out. The table lists approximately 100,000 clones, roughly 82% of them singletons, with around 13% in the top ten. The sample consisted of peripheral blood. These receptor sequences come from a human donor in a cohort sampled during active COVID-19.

Comments on this clone: Additional DNA sequences in this sample encode the identical CDR3. The rearrangement uses TRBV5-1 and TRBJ2-1; a weak D match, TRBD2 (7 bases). This CDR3 contains 17 residues. Germline loops: CDR1 SGHRS, CDR2 YFSETQ. V shed 2 bases and J shed 0 bases, with 15 bases lying between them. The CDR3: CASSFRGGGSSYNEQFF. The CDR3 DNA sequence: TGCGCCAGCAGCTTCAGGGGCGGGGGAAGCTCCTACAATGAGCAGTTCTTC.

The chain couples TRBV4-3 to TRBJ2-1, with TRBD2 matching 8 bases. CDR3 length equals 15 residues. Germline CDR1 reads LGHNA; CDR2 reads YSLEER. J lost 5 bases, V lost 2 bases, and 5 bases had no gene match. CDR3 region: CASSQTGGQNNEQFF. The CDR3 DNA is TGCGCCAGCAGCCAAACGGGGGGGCAGAACAATGAGCAGTTCTTC.

The rearrangement links TRBV5-4 to TRBJ1-2; TRBD1 might be the D (5 bases). Trimming cost V 2 bases and J 8 bases, with 22 bases left between them. In germline, CDR1 is SGHNT, CDR2 YYREEE (reference sequence). The CDR3 loop spans 16 amino acids. The CDR3 reads CASSLGAASKRGGYTF. In DNA form, the CDR3 reads TGTGCCAGCAGCTTAGGGGCAGCCTCCAAAAGAGGCGGCTACACCTTC.

This clone appeared a single time. Other nucleotide sequences in the sample specify the same CDR3. This chain uses TRBV5-1 with TRBJ1-2; D gene ambiguous. The CDR3 has 15 amino acids. The ends were cut back, 0 bases at V and 2 bases at J, with 11 bases in the middle. Germline V gene data show CDR1 as SGHRS and CDR2 as YFSETQ. Written as DNA, the CDR3 is TGCGCCAGCAGCTTGGGTCAGGCCTCAAACTATGGCTACACCTTC. Its translation: CASSLGQASNYGYTF.

The chain combines TRBV3-1 (or the pseudogene TRBV3-2) with TRBJ2-3; 11 bases agree with TRBD2. Trimming removed 1 base from V and 6 bases from J; junction bases left unmatched: 3. The CDR3 length is 15 residues. Per the germline V gene, CDR1 is LGHDT and CDR2 is YNNKEL (reference sequence). The CDR3 loop is CASSQVAGGHDTQYF. The CDR3 DNA reads TGTGCCAGCAGCCAAGTAGCGGGGGGGCATGATACGCAGTATTTT.

V and J are TRBV12-5 and TRBJ1-2; weak D call: TRBD1 (6 bases). Germline-derived CDR1 and CDR2 are LGHNT and FRNRAP. The CDR3 is 14 residues long. The V end was cut by 1 base, the J end by 4 bases, with 10 bases between. CDR3 sequence reads: CASGLGDTFYGYTF. Written as DNA, the CDR3 is TGTGCTAGTGGTTTGGGGGACACGTTCTATGGCTACACCTTC.

CDR3 coding DNA: TGTGCCAGCAGCCACGAGGGTACCTACGAGCAGTACTTC. Its protein is CASSHEGTYEQYF. The chain combines TRBV27 with TRBJ2-7, with D possibly matching TRBD2 (5 bases). V lost 6 bases, J lost 2 bases, and 11 bases lay in between. This CDR3 has 13 residues. Germline V gene lookup returns CDR1 MNHEY and CDR2 SMNVEV (reference sequence).

The chain carries TRBV6-1 and TRBJ1-3, with 9 bases fitting TRBD1. This CDR3 is 18 amino acids long. V shed 0 bases and J 4 bases; nucleotides not matched to a gene: 10. Germline values: CDR1 MNHNS, CDR2 SASEGT. CDR3 protein: CASSEALRWTGVGNTIYF. CDR3 sequence (DNA): TGTGCCAGCAGTGAAGCGCTTCGATGGACAGGGGTCGGAAACACCATATATTTT.

V gene TRBV9 combines with J gene TRBJ2-7; no definite D call. Germline V CDR1 and CDR2: SGDLS, YYNGEE. The ends were cut back, 0 bases at V and 6 bases at J, with 7 bases in the middle. The CDR3 is 12 residues long. CDR3 sequence: CASSVEFGEQYF. The CDR3 bases are TGTGCCAGCAGCGTAGAGTTCGGCGAGCAGTACTTC.

The J gene is TRBJ2-5, the V gene TRBV5-1; 8 nucleotides line up with TRBD2. In germline, CDR1 is SGHRS, CDR2 YFSETQ. This CDR3 has 14 amino acids. The CDR3 sequence: CPRSAGGRGGTQYF. In DNA form, the CDR3 reads TGCCCCCGCAGCGCGGGGGGCCGGGGGGGGACCCAGTACTTC.

The table lists this clone with a few counts. V is TRBV7-9 and J is TRBJ2-3; 8 bases match TRBD2. The junction had 11 bases not matched to a gene; V was cut back by 5 bases and J by 4 bases. CDR1 SEHNR and CDR2 FQNEAQ come from the germline V gene (reference sequence). The CDR3 sequence is 16 residues long. The CDR3 nucleotides are TGTGCCAGCAGCCTCTACGGGGGGGGGCACTCAGATACGCAGTATTTT. It translates to CASSLYGGGHSDTQYF.

V and J are TRBV12-3 or TRBV12-4 and TRBJ1-5, with a possible D match to TRBD1 (6 bases). The CDR3 is 13 amino acids. The ends were cut back, 3 bases at V and 6 bases at J, with 9 bases in the middle. The CDR3 DNA reads TGTGCCAGCAGTTTCCAAGGGGGTCAGCCCCAGCATTTT. This gives the protein CASSFQGGQPQHF.

This clone came up many times. This sequence joins TRBV28 and TRBJ2-7; a weak D match, TRBD1 (5 bases). CDR3 length: 15 residues. The V end was cut by 5 bases, the J end by 7 bases, with 21 bases between. Germline V CDR1 and CDR2: MDHEN, SYDVKM. The CDR3 protein is CASSTKMTVGREQYF. For the CDR3, the DNA is TGTGCCAGCAGTACAAAAATGACAGTGGGCCGGGAGCAGTACTTC.

This rearrangement joins TRBV2 to TRBJ2-1, with D maybe TRBD2 (6 bases). V was clipped by 10 bases and J by 0 bases, with 10 bases between them. CDR3 size: 13 residues. Germline V gene data show CDR1 as SNHLY and CDR2 as FYNNEI. The DNA of the CDR3 is TGTGCCATTGGGGACTTCTCCTACAATGAGCAGTTCTTC. Translation: CAIGDFSYNEQFF.

The V call is TRBV10-3, the J call TRBJ1-2, with unresolved D. The CDR3 spans 15 residues. From germline, CDR1 is ENHRY and CDR2 SYGVKD. The ends were cut back, 6 bases at V and 0 bases at J, with 14 bases in the middle. As DNA, the CDR3 is TGTGCCATCAGGGGCCATGCCCTATCTAACTATGGCTACACCTTC. Encoded protein: CAIRGHALSNYGYTF.

In DNA form, the CDR3 reads TGTGCCAGCTCACCACTTCAAGGGGTCACCGGGGAGCTGTTTTTT. Encoded protein: CASSPLQGVTGELFF. The chain recombines TRBV18 with TRBJ2-2, with D perhaps matching TRBD1 (5 bases). There are 15 residues in the CDR3. The germline V gene has CDR1 KGHSH and CDR2 LQKENI. V dropped 1 base and J dropped 4 bases, with 10 bases sitting between them.

This sequence joins TRBV30 and TRBJ1-6; possibly TRBD1 for D (5 bases). V was pared by 0 bases and J by 7 bases, with 13 bases between. Germline CDR1 GTSNPN, CDR2 SVGIG (reference sequence). The length of the CDR3 is 15 residues. CDR3 DNA: TGTGCCTGGAGTGTTACAGGAGGAGGGAATTCACCCCTCCACTTT. This gives the protein CAWSVTGGGNSPLHF.

This clone was detected once. The V and J genes are TRBV29-1 and TRBJ2-5; D not certain. V was pared by 4 bases and J by 5 bases, with 14 bases between. CDR3 size: 13 residues. CDR1 SQVTM and CDR2 ANQGSEA come from the germline V gene. CDR3 loop: CSVARGAGETQYF. CDR3 DNA sequence: TGCAGCGTTGCCCGAGGAGCCGGGGAGACCCAGTACTTC.

This clone was seen a handful of times. The rearrangement uses TRBV5-1 and TRBJ1-4, with TRBD1 identical over 11 bases. The CDR3 totals 16 residues. CDR1 is SGHRS, CDR2 YFSETQ, per germline. J lost 4 bases, V lost 4 bases, and 6 bases had no gene match. This CDR3 reads CASSPGQGGLNEKLFF. CDR3 in DNA: TGCGCCAGCAGCCCGGGACAGGGGGGACTTAATGAAAAACTGTTTTTT.

The chain links TRBV10-3 to TRBJ1-3; TRBD1 is a possible D gene (5 bases). The V end was cut by 0 bases, the J end by 0 bases, with 15 bases between. The CDR3 sequence is 18 residues long. CDR1 is ENHRY and CDR2 is SYGVKD in the germline V gene. CDR3 amino acids: CAISESYRPSSSGNTIYF. The CDR3 DNA is TGTGCCATCAGTGAGTCGTACAGGCCTTCAAGCTCTGGAAACACCATATATTTT.

The J gene is TRBJ2-5, the V gene TRBV5-6; D perhaps matches TRBD2 (5 bases). Trimming took off 0 bases at V and 3 bases at J, with 9 bases between the two ends. This CDR3 has 14 residues. Germline-derived CDR1 and CDR2 are SGHDT and YYEEEE. The CDR3: CASSLVGREETQYF. CDR3 bases: TGTGCCAGCAGCTTGGTTGGGCGGGAAGAGACCCAGTACTTC.